The following is a T cell receptor (beta chain) sequence with its context. The antigen is not known. This record comes from a study of brain metastases from non-small cell lung cancer. Study-wide results and caveats: Expanded T-cell clones appeared in roughly 60% of brain metastases over primaries. Metastases had sparse T cells but largely shared repertoires with primaries. Brain metastases had lower T-cell infiltration than primary tumors.

The germline gives CDR1 SGHTA, CDR2 FQGNSA. The CDR3 runs to 15 residues. Deletions cut 4 bases from V and 5 bases from J, with 17 bases between. Here immunoSEQ multiplex PCR was the method, and the copy in TCRdb shows in-frame clones only, minus some. The sample carries roughly 15,000 clones, approximately 80% recorded once. The sequence was collected from a donor older than 35 with non-small cell lung cancer. This chain connects TRBV7-2 to TRBJ1-1, with D unresolved. Sequenced: primary lung tumor tissue. The CDR3 sequence is CASSSEATGRTEAFF. As DNA, the CDR3 is TGTGCCAGCAGCTCAGAGGCGACTGGGAGGACTGAAGCTTTCTTT.